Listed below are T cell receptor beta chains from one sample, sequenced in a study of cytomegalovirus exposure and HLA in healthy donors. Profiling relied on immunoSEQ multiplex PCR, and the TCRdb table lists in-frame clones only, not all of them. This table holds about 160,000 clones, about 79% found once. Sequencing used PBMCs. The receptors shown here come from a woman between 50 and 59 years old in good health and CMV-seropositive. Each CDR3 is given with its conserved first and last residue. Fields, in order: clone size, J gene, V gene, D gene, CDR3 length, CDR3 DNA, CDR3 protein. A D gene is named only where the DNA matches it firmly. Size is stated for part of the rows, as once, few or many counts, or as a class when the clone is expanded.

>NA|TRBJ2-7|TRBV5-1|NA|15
TGCGCCAGCAGCTTGAGGCAGGGGCCGTCTTACGAGCAGTACTTC
CASSLRQGPSYEQYF
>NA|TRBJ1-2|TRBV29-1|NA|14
TGCAGCGTTGTCGGGGCAGCGGGTAACTATGGCTACACCTTC
CSVVGAAGNYGYTF
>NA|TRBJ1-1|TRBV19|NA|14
TGTGCCAGTAGTCACGGGGAGCTCGGGACTGAAGCTTTCTTT
CASSHGELGTEAFF
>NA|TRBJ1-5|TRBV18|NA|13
TGTGCCAGCTCACGGCCGGGGGGGGCCCCCCCGCATTTT
CASSRPGGAPPHF
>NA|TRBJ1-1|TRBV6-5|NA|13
TGTGCCAGCAGTAGCTACGGGTTCACTGAAGCTTTCTTT
CASSSYGFTEAFF
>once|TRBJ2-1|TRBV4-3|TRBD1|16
TGCGCCAGCAGCCAAGATTGGACAGGGACCTACAATGAGCAGTTCTTC
CASSQDWTGTYNEQFF
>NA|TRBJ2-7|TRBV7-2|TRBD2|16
TGTGCCAGCAGCTTAGTGGTCGCGGGGGGCGCCTACGAGCAGTACTTC
CASSLVVAGGAYEQYF
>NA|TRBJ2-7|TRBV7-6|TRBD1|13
TGTGCCAGCAGCTTAGATCACAGGGGAACGCAGTACTTC
CASSLDHRGTQYF
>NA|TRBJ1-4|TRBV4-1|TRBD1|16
TGCGCCAGCAGTCCGCTGACGGCAGGGGGCTATGAAAAACTGTTTTTT
CASSPLTAGGYEKLFF
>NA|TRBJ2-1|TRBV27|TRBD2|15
TGTGCCAGCAGTCCGAAGCGGGAGGAGGGGTATGAGCAGTTCTTC
CASSPKREEGYEQFF
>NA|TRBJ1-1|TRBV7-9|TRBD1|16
TGTGCCAGCAGCTTAGAGTTAGGGGGCATGAACACTGAAGCTTTCTTT
CASSLELGGMNTEAFF
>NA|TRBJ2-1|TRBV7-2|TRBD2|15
TGTGCCAGCAGCTTAGAGGTAGCGGGGGGACCTGAGCAGTTCTTC
CASSLEVAGGPEQFF
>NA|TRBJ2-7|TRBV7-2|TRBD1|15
TGTGCCAGCAGCTCCGGACAGGGGGCACCCTACGAGCAGTACTTC
CASSSGQGAPYEQYF
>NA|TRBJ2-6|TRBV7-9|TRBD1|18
TGTGCCAGCAGCTTATCCGGGACAGGGCTCTCTGGGGCCAACGTCCTGACTTTC
CASSLSGTGLSGANVLTF
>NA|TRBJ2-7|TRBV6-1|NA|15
TGTGCCAGCAGCCCCGGGTTTGCAGGGTCCAACGAGCAGTACTTC
CASSPGFAGSNEQYF
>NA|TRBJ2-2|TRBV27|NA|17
TGTGCCAGCACCAAGACATTCGGTGGGGGCCGAGGCGGGGAGCTGTTTTTT
CASTKTFGGGRGGELFF
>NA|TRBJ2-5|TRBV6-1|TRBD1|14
TGTGCCAGCAGGTTACAGGGGGCGAGGGAGACCCAGTACTTC
CASRLQGARETQYF
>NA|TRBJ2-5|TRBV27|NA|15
TGTGCCAGCCGGTCCTGGGGAGCAACCCAAGAGACCCAGTACTTC
CASRSWGATQETQYF
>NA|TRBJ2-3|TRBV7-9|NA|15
TGTGCCAGCAGCTCCAGGGAAGGTTTCTGGGATACGCAGTATTTT
CASSSREGFWDTQYF
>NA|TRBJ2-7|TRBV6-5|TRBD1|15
TGTGCCAGCAGTAACCGGGACAGTGCGAGCTACGAGCAGTACTTC
CASSNRDSASYEQYF
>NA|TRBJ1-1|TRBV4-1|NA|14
TGCGCCAGCAGCCAAGCGGGCGGGGTCACTGAAGCTTTCTTT
CASSQAGGVTEAFF
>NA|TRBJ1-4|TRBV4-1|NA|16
TGCGCCAGCAGCCACCGACTGACAGAGACTTATGAAAAACTGTTTTTT
CASSHRLTETYEKLFF
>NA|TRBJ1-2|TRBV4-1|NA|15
TGCGCCAGCAGCCAAGATCGGACAGTGTTCTATGGCTACACCTTC
CASSQDRTVFYGYTF
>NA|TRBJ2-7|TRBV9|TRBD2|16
TGTGCCAGCAGCGTAGGATATAGCGGGAGATCGTACGAGCAGTACTTC
CASSVGYSGRSYEQYF
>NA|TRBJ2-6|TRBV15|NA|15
TGTGCCACGTCTAGGGACTTCTCTGGGGCCAACGTCCTGACTTTC
CATSRDFSGANVLTF
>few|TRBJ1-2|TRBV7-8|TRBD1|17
TGTGCCAGCAGCGCCGGGACAGGGGTACCAGCTAACTATGGCTACACCTTC
CASSAGTGVPANYGYTF
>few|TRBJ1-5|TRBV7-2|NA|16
TGTGCCAGCAGCTTAGTGTCCCGGGGAGGGAATCAGCCCCAGCATTTT
CASSLVSRGGNQPQHF
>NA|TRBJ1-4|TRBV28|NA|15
TGTGCCAGCAGCAATCATCAGGGGAGAAATGAAAAACTGTTTTTT
CASSNHQGRNEKLFF
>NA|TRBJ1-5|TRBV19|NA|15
TGTGCCAGTAGTATAGTCGGGACAACTAATCAGCCCCAGCATTTT
CASSIVGTTNQPQHF
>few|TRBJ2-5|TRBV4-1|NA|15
TGCGCCAGCAGCCAAGGGGGTACGAGGGCGGAGACCCAGTACTTC
CASSQGGTRAETQYF
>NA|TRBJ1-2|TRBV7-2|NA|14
TGTGCCAGCAGCCCCCAAGGGGCCGACTATGGCTACACCTTC
CASSPQGADYGYTF
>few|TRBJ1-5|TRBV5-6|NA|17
TGTGCCAGCAGCCGTAAAAACAGTCGGTATAGCAATCAGCCCCAGCATTTT
CASSRKNSRYSNQPQHF
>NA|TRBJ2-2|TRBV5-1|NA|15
TGCGCCAGCAGCTTCACAGGGCCCGACACCGGGGAGCTGTTTTTT
CASSFTGPDTGELFF
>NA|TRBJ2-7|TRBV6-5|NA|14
TGTGCCAGCAGTGACAGGTGGTCATCAGACGAGCAGTACTTC
CASSDRWSSDEQYF
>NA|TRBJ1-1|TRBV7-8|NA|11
TGTGCCAGCCGGGCGGGGAATGAAGCTTTCTTT
CASRAGNEAFF
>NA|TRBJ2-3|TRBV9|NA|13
TGTGCCAGCAGCGTGAGCCCCACAGATACGCAGTATTTT
CASSVSPTDTQYF
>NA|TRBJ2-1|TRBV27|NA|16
TGTGCCAGCAGCCGGAGGGCATACGATTCCTACAATGAGCAGTTCTTC
CASSRRAYDSYNEQFF
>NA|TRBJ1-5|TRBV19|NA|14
TGTGCCAGTAGTATTACAGGGCTCGGGCAGCCCCAGCATTTT
CASSITGLGQPQHF
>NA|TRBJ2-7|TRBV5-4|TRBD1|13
TGTGCCAGCAGCACGGGACAGTCCTACGAGCAGTACTTC
CASSTGQSYEQYF
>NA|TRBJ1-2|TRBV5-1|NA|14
TGCGCCAGCAGTAAGGGCAGGGGTGACTATGGCTACACCTTC
CASSKGRGDYGYTF
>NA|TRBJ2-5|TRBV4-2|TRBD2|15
TGTGCCAGCAGCCCGCACCAGACTAGCTCAGAGACCCAGTACTTC
CASSPHQTSSETQYF
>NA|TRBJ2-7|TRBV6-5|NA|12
TGTGCCAGCTCTGACTTGACCTACGAGCAGTACTTC
CASSDLTYEQYF
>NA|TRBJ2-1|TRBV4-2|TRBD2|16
TGTGCCAGCAGCCAAGAAGCAACTAGCGTGGGGAATGAGCAGTTCTTC
CASSQEATSVGNEQFF
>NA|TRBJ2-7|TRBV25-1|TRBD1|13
TGTGCCAGCAGTTGGACAGGGAGCTACGAGCAGTACTTC
CASSWTGSYEQYF
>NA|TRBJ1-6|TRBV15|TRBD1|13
TGTGCCACCAGCGGGACAGTTAATTCACCCCTCCACTTT
CATSGTVNSPLHF
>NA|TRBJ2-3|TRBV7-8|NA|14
TGTGCCAGCAGCCGACTCGACTCCACAGATACGCAGTATTTT
CASSRLDSTDTQYF
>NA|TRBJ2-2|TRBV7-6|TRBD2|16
TGTGCCAGCAGCACTTGGACTAGCGGGAGACCCGGGGAGCTGTTTTTT
CASSTWTSGRPGELFF
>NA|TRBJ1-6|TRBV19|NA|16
TGTGCCAGTAGTACTACAGGACCCCCGGCGGATTCACCCCTCCACTTT
CASSTTGPPADSPLHF
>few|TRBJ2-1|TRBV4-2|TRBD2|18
TGTGCCAGCAGCCAAGATGTCGGGACTAGCGGGAGTAGGGGTGCCACGCTCTTC
CASSQDVGTSGSRGATLF
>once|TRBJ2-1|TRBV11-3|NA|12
TGTGCCAGCAGCTTAGAGAGTGGTGGGCAGTTCTTC
CASSLESGGQFF
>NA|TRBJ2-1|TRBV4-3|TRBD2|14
TGCGCCAGCAGCTCGCGGGACTACTACAATGAGCAGTTCTTC
CASSSRDYYNEQFF
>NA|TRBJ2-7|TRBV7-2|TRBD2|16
TGTGCCAGCAGCTTAGCGATGGCCGGGAGGGTTTACGAGCAGTACTTC
CASSLAMAGRVYEQYF
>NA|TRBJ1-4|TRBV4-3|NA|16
TGCGCCAGCAGCCAAGATTCTGTTTCAACTAATGAAAAACTGTTTTTT
CASSQDSVSTNEKLFF